The 14 T cell receptor beta chains reported below all come from one sample, sequenced in a study of T-cell reconstitution after alpha-beta-depleted transplantation in children. Unique molecular identifiers were built into the TCRbeta library. TCRdb re-called the PCR reads through MiXCR, storing one row per CDR3 protein. Counted here are more than 200,000 distinct CDR3 sequences, about 9.6% occurring once; the ten biggest clones make up approximately 5.4%. This specimen consisted of PBMCs from the stem cell graft donor, obtained from the stem cell graft. Every receptor here comes from a human donor who donated a stem cell graft to a child with SCID.

V and J are TRBV6-5 and TRBJ1-2, with a tentative D call TRBD1 (6 bases). Germline CDR1 is MNHEY and CDR2 is SVGAGI. With 0 bases removed from V and 2 bases from J, the gap between germline ends came to 10 bases. The CDR3 totals 15 residues. CDR3 bases: TGTGCCAGCAGTTACTCGGGGACAAAAAACTATGGCTACACCTTC. It encodes CASSYSGTKNYGYTF.

This clonotype was recorded at least ten times. The J gene is TRBJ1-5, the V gene TRBV4-2; 7 positions agree with TRBD1. The CDR3 is 17 amino acids. V lost 1 base, J lost 1 base, and 7 bases stayed unmatched. From germline, CDR1 is LGHNA and CDR2 YNFKEQ. In DNA form, the CDR3 reads TGTGCCAGCAGCCAAGTCCCAGGGGGTATGAGCAATCAGCCCCAGCATTTT. It yields the protein CASSQVPGGMSNQPQHF.

This clonotype was picked up many times. The J gene is TRBJ2-3, the V gene TRBV2, with 7 bases that match TRBD1. V lost 6 bases to trimming and J lost 6 bases; unmatched junction nucleotides: 3. The germline gives CDR1 SNHLY, CDR2 FYNNEI. This CDR3 spans 12 amino acids. CDR3 in amino acids: CASRIQGDTQYF. The CDR3 bases are TGTGCCAGCAGGATACAGGGGGATACGCAGTATTTT.

This clonotype occurred many times. This rearrangement joins TRBV6-1 to TRBJ1-1, with D maybe TRBD1 (6 bases). V was shortened by 5 bases and J by 5 bases, with 18 bases between the two germline ends. There are 15 residues in the CDR3. Per the germline V gene, CDR1 is MNHNS and CDR2 is SASEGT. CDR3 sequence: CASSPTGTQGTEAFF. The DNA for the CDR3 is TGTGCCAGCAGTCCCACCGGGACCCAGGGGACTGAAGCTTTCTTT.

This clonotype was seen repeatedly, ten times or more. V usage is TRBV10-3 and J usage is TRBJ2-1; TRBD2 matches 8 bases. The V gene end was trimmed by 11 bases and the J gene end by 6 bases; junction bases not matched to a gene: 12. The CDR3 length is 14 residues. The germline CDR1 and CDR2 sequences are ENHRY and SYGVKD. The CDR3 nucleotides read TGTGCCTCGACCCCGGGACTAGGTCTCAATGAGCAGTTCTTC. It specifies CASTPGLGLNEQFF.

This clonotype was observed many times. V gene TRBV20-1 combines with J gene TRBJ2-3; 7 bases are shared with TRBD2. J lost 2 bases, V lost 0 bases, and 5 bases had no gene match. The CDR3 contains 15 residues. CDR1 and CDR2 (germline): DFQATT, SNEGSKA (reference sequence). The CDR3 reads CSAREGTTNTDTQYF. In DNA form, the CDR3 reads TGCAGTGCTAGAGAGGGGACTACCAACACAGATACGCAGTATTTT.

This clonotype was recorded a few times. The V and J genes are TRBV4-3 and TRBJ2-7, with D possibly matching TRBD2 (6 bases). V shed 0 bases and J shed 5 bases, with 14 bases lying between them. Per the germline V gene, CDR1 is LGHNA and CDR2 is YSLEER. The CDR3 is 15 amino acids. DNA of the CDR3: TGCGCCAGCAGCCAAGATAAAGGGACGGGGGACGAGCAGTACTTC. It encodes CASSQDKGTGDEQYF.

This clonotype occurred many times. The chain couples TRBV6-5 to TRBJ2-5, with 7 bases fitting TRBD1. V shed 6 bases and J 2 bases; nucleotides not matched to a gene: 9. The CDR3 consists of 15 residues. Looked up from germline, CDR1 is MNHEY and CDR2 is SVGAGI. DNA for the CDR3: TGTGCCAGCAGCCCCGGGACAGAAAGGCAAGAGACCCAGTACTTC. It encodes CASSPGTERQETQYF.

This clonotype was counted many times. The V gene is TRBV15, the J gene TRBJ1-1; TRBD1 agrees at 7 bases. The CDR3 is 17 residues long. CDR1 is LNHNV and CDR2 is YYDKDF in the germline V gene (reference sequence). J gave up 9 bases and V 0 bases, and 16 bases lay outside the gene matches. In nucleotides, the CDR3 is TGTGCCACCAGCAGAGATAAAGGTCTCAGACAGGGAGATAAAGCTTTCTTT. Its translation is CATSRDKGLRQGDKAFF.

This clonotype occurred many times. This chain links TRBV11-2 with TRBJ2-3, with D possibly TRBD1 on 6 matching bases. The length of the CDR3 is 14 residues. Looked up from germline, CDR1 is SGHAT and CDR2 is FQNNGV. V was clipped by 5 bases and J by 1 base, with 10 bases between them. The CDR3: CASSPAGGTDTQYF. The CDR3 nucleotides read TGTGCCAGCAGCCCCGCAGGGGGCACAGATACGCAGTATTTT. Drawing the rest from reference TRBV11-2 and TRBJ2-3, the complete variable domain is EAGVAQSPRYKIIEKRQSVAFWCNPISGHATLYWYQQILGQGPKLLIQFQNNGVVDDSQLPKDRFSAERLKGVDSTLKIQPAKLEDSAVYLCASSPAGGTDTQYFGPGTRLTVL.

CDR3 loop: CASSRPLRNEQFF. DNA for the CDR3: TGTGCCAGCAGCCGCCCGCTAAGGAATGAGCAGTTCTTC. The rearrangement joins TRBV3-1 to TRBJ2-1; D gene ambiguous. V lost 4 bases and J lost 7, with 11 bases in between. Per the germline V gene, CDR1 is LGHDT and CDR2 is YNNKEL (reference sequence). The CDR3 length is 13 residues.

The chain uses TRBV5-1 and TRBJ1-3, with no clear D. CDR1 is SGHRS and CDR2 is YFSETQ in the germline V gene. The ends were cut back, 1 base at V and 1 base at J, with 9 bases in the middle. CDR3 length: 15 residues. The CDR3 region is CASSLRAASGNTIYF. CDR3 coding DNA: TGCGCCAGCAGCTTGCGGGCGGCTTCTGGAAACACCATATATTTT.

This clonotype was counted ten times or more. The chain has TRBV5-1 and TRBJ2-5; 8 bases align to TRBD1. The V gene's germline CDR1 is SGHRS and CDR2 YFSETQ. V dropped 4 bases and J dropped 7; count of bases not matched to a gene: 6. The CDR3 is 13 amino acids. The CDR3 protein is CASSTRQGTTQYF. Written as DNA, the CDR3 is TGCGCCAGCAGCACCCGACAGGGGACGACCCAGTACTTC.

This clonotype was counted many times. V gene TRBV2 combines with J gene TRBJ2-7; the match to TRBD1 covers 9 bases. This CDR3 comprises 14 residues. CDR1 is SNHLY, CDR2 FYNNEI, per germline. V dropped 6 bases and J dropped 5; count of bases not matched to a gene: 8. This CDR3 is CASSGSGTGNEQYF. CDR3 bases: TGTGCCAGCAGCGGCTCCGGGACAGGGAACGAGCAGTACTTC.